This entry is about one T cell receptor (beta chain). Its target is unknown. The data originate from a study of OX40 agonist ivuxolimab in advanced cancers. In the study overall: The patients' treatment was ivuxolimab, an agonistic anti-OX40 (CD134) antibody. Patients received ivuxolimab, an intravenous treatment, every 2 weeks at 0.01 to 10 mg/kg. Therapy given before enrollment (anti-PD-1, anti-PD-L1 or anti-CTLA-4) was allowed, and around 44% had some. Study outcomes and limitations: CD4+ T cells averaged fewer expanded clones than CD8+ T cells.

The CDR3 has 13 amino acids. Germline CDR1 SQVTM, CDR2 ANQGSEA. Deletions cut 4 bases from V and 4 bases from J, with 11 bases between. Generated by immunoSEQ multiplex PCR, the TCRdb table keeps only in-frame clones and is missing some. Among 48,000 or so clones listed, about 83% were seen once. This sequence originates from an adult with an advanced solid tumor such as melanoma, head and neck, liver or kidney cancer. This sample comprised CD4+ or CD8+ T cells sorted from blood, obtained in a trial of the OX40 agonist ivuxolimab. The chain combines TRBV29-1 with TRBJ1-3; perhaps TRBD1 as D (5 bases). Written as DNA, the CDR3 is TGCAGCGTTGCGGGTGGGGACGGAAACACCATATATTTT. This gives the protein CSVAGGDGNTIYF.